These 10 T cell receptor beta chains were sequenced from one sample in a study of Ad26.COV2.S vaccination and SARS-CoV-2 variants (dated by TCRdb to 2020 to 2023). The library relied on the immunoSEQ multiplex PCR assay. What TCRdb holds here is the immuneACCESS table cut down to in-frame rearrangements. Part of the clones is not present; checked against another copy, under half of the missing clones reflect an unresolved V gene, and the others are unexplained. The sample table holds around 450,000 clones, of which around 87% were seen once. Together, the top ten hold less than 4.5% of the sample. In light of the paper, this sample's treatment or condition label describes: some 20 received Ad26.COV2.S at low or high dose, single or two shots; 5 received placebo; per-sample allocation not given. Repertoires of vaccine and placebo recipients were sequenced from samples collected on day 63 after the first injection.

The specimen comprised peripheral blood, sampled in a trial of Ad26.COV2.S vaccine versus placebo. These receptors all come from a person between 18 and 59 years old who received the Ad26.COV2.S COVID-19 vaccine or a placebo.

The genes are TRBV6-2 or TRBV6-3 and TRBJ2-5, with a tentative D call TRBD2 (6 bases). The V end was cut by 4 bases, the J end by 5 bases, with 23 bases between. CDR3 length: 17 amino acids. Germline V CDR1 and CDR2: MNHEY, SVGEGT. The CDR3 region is CASSSQLTSLDGETQYF. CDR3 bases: TGTGCCAGCAGTTCCCAATTGACTAGTCTCGACGGGGAGACCCAGTACTTC.

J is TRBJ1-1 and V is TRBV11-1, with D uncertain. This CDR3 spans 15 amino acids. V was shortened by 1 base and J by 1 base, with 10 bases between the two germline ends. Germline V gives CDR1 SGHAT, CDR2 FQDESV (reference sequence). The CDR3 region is CASSLVRWSNTEAFF. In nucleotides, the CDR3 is TGTGCCAGCAGCTTAGTGCGATGGTCGAACACTGAAGCTTTCTTT.

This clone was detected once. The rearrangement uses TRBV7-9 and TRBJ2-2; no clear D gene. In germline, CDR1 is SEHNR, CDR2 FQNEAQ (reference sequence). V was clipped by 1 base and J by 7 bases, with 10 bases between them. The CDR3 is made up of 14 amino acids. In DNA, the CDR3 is TGTGCCAGCAGCTTAGTCATGGGGATCGGGGAGCTGTTTTTT. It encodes CASSLVMGIGELFF.

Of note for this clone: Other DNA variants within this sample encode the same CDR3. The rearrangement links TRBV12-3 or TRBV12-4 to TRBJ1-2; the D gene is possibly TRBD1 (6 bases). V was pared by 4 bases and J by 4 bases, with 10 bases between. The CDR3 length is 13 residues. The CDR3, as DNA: TGTGCCAGCAGTTCAGGACAGATCTATGGCTACACCTTC. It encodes CASSSGQIYGYTF.

Written as DNA, the CDR3 is TGTGCCAGTAGTACTGGCGGGGGGGGAGAGACCCAGTACTTC. Translated: CASSTGGGGETQYF. This sequence joins TRBV19 and TRBJ2-5; 9 bases agree with TRBD2. The CDR3 runs 14 residues. V was pared by 4 bases and J by 4 bases, with 4 bases of the junction left unmatched. CDR1 LNHDA and CDR2 SQIVND come from the germline V gene (reference sequence).

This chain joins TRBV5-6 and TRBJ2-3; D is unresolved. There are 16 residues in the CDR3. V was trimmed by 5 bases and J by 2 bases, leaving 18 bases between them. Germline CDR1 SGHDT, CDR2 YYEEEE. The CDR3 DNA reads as TGTGCCAGCAGTTTAAAGCCAAGACTTTTCACAGATACGCAGTATTTT. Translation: CASSLKPRLFTDTQYF.

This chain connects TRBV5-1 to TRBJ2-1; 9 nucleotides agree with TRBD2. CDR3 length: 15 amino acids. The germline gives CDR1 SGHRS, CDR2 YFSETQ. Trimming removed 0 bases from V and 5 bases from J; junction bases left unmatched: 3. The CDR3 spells CASSLGLAGNNEQFF. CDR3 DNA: TGCGCCAGCAGCTTGGGCCTAGCGGGGAACAATGAGCAGTTCTTC.

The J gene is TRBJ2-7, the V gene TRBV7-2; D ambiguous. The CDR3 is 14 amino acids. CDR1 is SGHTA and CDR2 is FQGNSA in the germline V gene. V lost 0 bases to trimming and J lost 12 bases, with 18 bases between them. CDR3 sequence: CASSLAPISPARYF. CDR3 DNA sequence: TGTGCCAGCAGCTTAGCGCCCATTTCTCCAGCTAGGTACTTC.

CDR3: CASSKGSSYGYTF. DNA for the CDR3: TGTGCCAGCAGCAAAGGGAGCAGCTATGGCTACACCTTC. The chain combines TRBV21-1 with TRBJ1-2. TRBV21-1 is described as a pseudogene. This CDR3 is 13 amino acids long.

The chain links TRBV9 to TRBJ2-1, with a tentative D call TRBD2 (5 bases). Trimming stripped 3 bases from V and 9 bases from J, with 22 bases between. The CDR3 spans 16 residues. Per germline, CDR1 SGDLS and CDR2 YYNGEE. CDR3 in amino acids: CASSASTGVGVREQFF. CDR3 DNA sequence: TGTGCCAGCAGCGCAAGTACGGGCGTCGGGGTCCGTGAGCAGTTCTTC.